This T cell receptor beta chain was profiled in a study of glioma-infiltrating T cells after dendritic cell vaccination. Study-level information: Glioblastoma patients came from Phase I and II dendritic cell vaccination trials.

The CDR3 contains 16 residues. The V segment lost 1 base and the J segment 4 bases; nucleotides outside the gene matches: 6. Per germline, CDR1 SGHRS and CDR2 YFSETQ. TCRdb keeps only in-frame clones here, not all; method: immunoSEQ multiplex PCR. The sample lists about 92,000 clones; approximately 84% were seen once. The clonotype comes from a human donor with glioblastoma. J is TRBJ2-3 and V is TRBV5-1; TRBD2 matches at 10 bases. The material sequenced was blood, taken before dendritic cell vaccination. The CDR3 nucleotides are TGCGCCAGCAGCTTGTGGAGCGGGAGGGCTGCAGATACGCAGTATTTT. Translation: CASSLWSGRAADTQYF.